The 4 T cell receptor beta chains listed next were all sequenced from one sample in a study of blood T cell repertoires in COVID-19. Only in-frame clones appear in the TCRdb table, and some are missing; sequencing was by immunoSEQ multiplex PCR. The sample includes around 150,000 clones, roughly 88% seen only once; the top ten take 2% to 3%. Sequenced material: peripheral blood. Receptor source: a man between 18 and 35 years old with acute or convalescent COVID-19.

The chain is built from TRBV9 and TRBJ2-7; 10 bases line up with TRBD1. After removal of 0 bases from V and 3 bases from J, the junction contained 9 bases not matched to a gene. Germline V gene lookup returns CDR1 SGDLS and CDR2 YYNGEE. The CDR3 loop spans 17 amino acids. The CDR3 is CASSVETGGKSYYEQYF. DNA for the CDR3: TGTGCCAGCAGCGTAGAGACAGGGGGCAAGAGCTACTACGAGCAGTACTTC.

The chain is built from TRBV5-1 and TRBJ1-5; D call uncertain. V was shortened by 3 bases and J by 3 bases, with 7 bases between the two germline ends. CDR3 length: 13 residues. Germline CDR1 is SGHRS and CDR2 is YFSETQ. The CDR3 DNA follows: TGCGCCAGCAGCTCCCACATCAATCAGCCCCAGCATTTT. Translating it yields CASSSHINQPQHF.

V usage is TRBV4-2 and J usage is TRBJ2-1; 7 bases agree with TRBD1. The CDR3 totals 15 residues. With V trimmed by 4 bases and J by 0 bases, 3 bases remained unmatched. Germline CDR1 LGHNA, CDR2 YNFKEQ. The CDR3 DNA follows: TGTGCCAGCAGCCCACAGGGGAGCTCCTACAATGAGCAGTTCTTC. It is translated as CASSPQGSSYNEQFF.

The rearrangement links TRBV5-4 to TRBJ1-2; 8 bases match TRBD1. Germline V gene sequence: CDR1 SGHNT, CDR2 YYREEE (reference sequence). The V gene end was trimmed by 2 bases and the J gene end by 7 bases; junction bases not matched to a gene: 7. The CDR3 is 14 residues long. CDR3: CASSFGQGAGGYTF. The CDR3 DNA reads as TGTGCCAGCAGCTTTGGGCAGGGGGCAGGTGGCTACACCTTC.